This section outlines one T cell receptor (beta chain) sequence together with its context. No antigen is known for it. Unique molecular identifiers featured in each of the TCR beta cDNA libraries. One entry per CDR3 protein results from TCRdb running MiXCR on the PCR reads. The table lists 750,000 to 950,000 distinct CDR3 sequences, roughly 50% of them singletons. This entry is derived from a study of post-analysis software for immune sequencing data. Overall study results and limits: The five TRBV segments detected at higher frequency in patients than in controls included TRBV5-6, TRBV5-1 and TRBV20-1. Normalized Chao1 diversity was significantly reduced in patients versus controls.

V lost 0 bases, J lost 2 bases, and 15 bases lay in between. Germline V gene sequence: CDR1 DFQATT, CDR2 SNEGSKA (reference sequence). There are 16 residues in the CDR3. Sequencing was performed on blood. The sequence was collected from a girl under 18 with multiple sclerosis. The genes are TRBV20-1 and TRBJ2-3, with a tentative D call TRBD1 (5 bases). The CDR3 DNA is TGCAGTGCTAGAGACTCCGCCAGGGCAAACACAGATACGCAGTATTTT. Translating it yields CSARDSARANTDTQYF.